This T cell receptor (beta chain) stems from a study of blood T cell repertoires in COVID-19. The overall study: PBMCs, B-cell-depleted T cells, or T cells were the source of the cDNA or gDNA that made up the material.

Germline loops: CDR1 LGHNA, CDR2 YNFKEQ. V gave up 1 base and J gave up 8 bases, with 17 bases separating them. This CDR3 region has 15 residues. Per the original methods: Estimation of nucleated cell counts relied on the amplification of reference gene primers. Assay used: immunoSEQ multiplex PCR; TCRdb lists only in-frame clones, some missing. Clonal size and the V and J genes are those of that table, whereas D and trimming came from the DNA. The sample includes 140,000 or so clones, 75% to 90% of them seen just once. This chain joins TRBV4-2 and TRBJ1-2; no definite D call. Material for sequencing was peripheral blood. The clonotype comes from an older woman with active COVID-19. CDR3 DNA: TGTGCCAGCAGCCAAGTAGAAAGGGAGGCAGGAGGCTACACCTTC. Translated: CASSQVEREAGGYTF.